This record looks at one T cell receptor (beta chain) sequence and its context. Its target is not known. Clones were read by immunoSEQ multiplex PCR, and TCRdb kept only the in-frame ones, dropping some. The sample lists approximately 100,000 clones, roughly 86% occurring once. This sample is drawn from a study of a mutant IDH1 vaccine in newly diagnosed glioma. At the level of the study: The initiation of vaccination occurred 4-6 weeks after radiotherapy alone, or with temozolomide cycles. Treated patients, averaging around 40 years, were 62.5% male and around 40% female. Former treatment meant radiotherapy, temozolomide, or both; the majority had gotten both.

The CDR3 extends over 13 amino acids. CDR1 SEHNR and CDR2 FQNEAQ come from the germline V gene (reference sequence). V was pared by 5 bases and J by 2 bases, with 9 bases between. Time point denoted: week 47, end of study. A 20-mer mutant IDH1 peptide at 300 ug was injected subcutaneously with topical imiquimod. Donors had new WHO grade 3 or 4 IDH1-mutant, ATRX-lost astrocytomas. This clonotype was sampled from a woman in her forties or fifties with glioma. This rearrangement joins TRBV7-9 to TRBJ2-5; TRBD1 might be the D (6 bases). This specimen consisted of PBMCs, obtained from a glioma patient whose treatment included an IDH1 peptide vaccine. The CDR3 DNA reads TGTGCCAGCAGCCCTACAGGGCAAGAGACCCAGTACTTC. It specifies CASSPTGQETQYF.